This TCR beta chain came from a study of regulatory T cells in long-lasting Graves disease. Researchers made TCR beta libraries by using iRepertoire HTBI primers and running Arm-PCR on CDR3 regions. TCRdb re-derived calls from the multiplex PCR reads in MiXCR, one entry per CDR3 protein. Of around 400,000 distinct CDR3 sequences listed, roughly 15% are singletons. Trimming removed 5 bases from V and 5 bases from J, with 14 bases in between. Germline values: CDR1 ENHRY, CDR2 SYGVKD. This CDR3 has 14 amino acids. This clonotype has just one count. Its target is unknown. A read error may be the cause here, since a much bigger clone is one base away. The study, taken as a whole, reports: Newly diagnosed patients shared 850 to 1,000 public clonotypes; persistent patients shared a few thousand. TRBV28, TRBJ1-2 and TRBJ2-5 were segments that persistent disease favored.

Specified time point: newly diagnosed GD, antithyroid drugs for less than 3 months. There was RNA extracted from PBMCs, and the TCR library was made from it. An endocrinology department in Xi'an, China, recruited the patients. EDTA tubes received about 10 milliliters of collected peripheral blood. V usage is TRBV10-3 and J usage is TRBJ2-3, with D possibly being TRBD2 (6 bases). The material sequenced was peripheral blood mononuclear cells (PBMCs), taken at new diagnosis, from a patient treated with antithyroid drugs. This TCR came from a female donor with Graves disease. CDR3 sequence (DNA): TGTGCCATCAGTCGCGGGATGCAGAAAGATACGCAGTATTTT. It translates to CAISRGMQKDTQYF.